This T cell receptor (beta chain) was found in a study of CXCR3-negative and CXCR3-positive naive CD8 T cells. Carrying UMI labels, the TRB cDNA libraries were prepared through 5' RACE. TCRdb reprocessed the 5' RACE reads, keeping one entry per CDR3 protein, no DNA. This repertoire comprises more than 65,000 distinct CDR3 sequences; its ten largest clones make up approximately 1.5%. Sequenced sample: naive CXCR3- CD8+ T cells from blood. The subset: CD45RO-CCR7+CD27+CD95- naive CD8+ T cells lacking CXCR3 (TNR3-). The sequence was obtained from a human donor in good health. Some clones in this sample may be carry-over from other donors' samples.

The CDR3 loop is CASSHTTGTDTQYF. V gene TRBV5-1 combines with J gene TRBJ2-3. Germline lookup yields CDR1 SGHRS and CDR2 YFSETQ. This CDR3 is built from 14 residues.